This is a list of T cell receptor beta chains from one sample in a study of sequential checkpoint blockade in melanoma. Here immunoSEQ multiplex PCR was the method, and the copy in TCRdb shows in-frame clones only, minus some. Here the sample spans roughly 11,000 clones, about 80% being singletons. Source: CD8+ T cells sorted from blood (inferred from file names), taken from a patient given nivolumab and ipilimumab in sequence. These receptors were obtained from a human donor with melanoma. Both conserved end residues are trimmed from each CDR3. A D gene is named only where the DNA matches it firmly.

V,J,D,CDR3
TRBV18,TRBJ2-3,TRBD1,ASSVDRGRSVDTQY
TRBV5-1,TRBJ2-7,NA,ASSLNSFEQY
TRBV2,TRBJ2-2,NA,ASSESGRFGNGELF
TRBV27,NA,NA,ASSTRDDYEQY
TRBV7-9,TRBJ2-7,NA,ASSLGTSEQY
TRBV2,TRBJ2-7,NA,ASEGLQGYEQY
TRBV5-6,TRBJ1-4,NA,ASSPEGRGSEKLF
TRBV6-1,TRBJ1-2,TRBD1,ASSQLGTGNVGYT
TRBV28,TRBJ2-7,TRBD1,ASSGDRGFTYEQY
TRBV5-8,TRBJ2-2,NA,ASSLFSPASPGELF
TRBV11-2,TRBJ1-5,NA,ASSSGNQPQH
TRBV7-2,TRBJ1-1,NA,ASSFRINTEAF
TRBV2,TRBJ2-2,NA,TSSTGTNTGELF
TRBV19,TRBJ2-1,NA,ASSRGGANEQF
TRBV19,TRBJ2-1,TRBD2,ASSIVTGTSGFTYNEQF
TRBV5-1,TRBJ2-7,TRBD1,ASRALEGQYPYEQY
TRBV4-3,TRBJ1-2,NA,ASSTTQAPYDGYT
TRBV6-5,TRBJ2-7,TRBD1,ASSYGTGGYEQY
TRBV4-1,TRBJ1-5,NA,ASSQEQASNQPQH
TRBV28,TRBJ1-2,NA,ASRSVVGADYGYT
TRBV28,TRBJ2-2,TRBD2,ASSFPGLAGELGTGELF
TRBV4-2,TRBJ2-3,TRBD2,ASSQDSIAGRPTDTQY
TRBV13,TRBJ1-2,NA,ASRELQGGYGYT
TRBV27,TRBJ2-2,TRBD2,ASSFLAGVGELF
TRBV4-3,TRBJ2-7,NA,ASSQEVAAAEQY
TRBV5-1,TRBJ2-2,NA,ASSLRLRSATGELF
TRBV5-1,TRBJ2-7,NA,ASRSRWWDKYEQY
TRBV4-3,TRBJ1-4,NA,ASSQGGRTNEKLF
TRBV5-6,TRBJ2-2,NA,ASSSTGNTGELF
TRBV2,TRBJ2-7,TRBD2,ASTSGGLPEQY
TRBV27,TRBJ2-7,TRBD1,ASKKGAGVSYEQY
TRBV19,TRBJ2-7,NA,ASSMVAGTYEQY
TRBV6-5,TRBJ2-5,NA,ASTSHQFGETQY
TRBV4-3,TRBJ2-1,TRBD2,ASSQELAGGPNEQF
TRBV6-4,TRBJ2-2,NA,ASSDSKRGDTGELF
TRBV6-9,NA,TRBD2,ASSLGTSGGSYEQY
TRBV7-9,TRBJ1-2,NA,ASSLGTDLSGYT
TRBV9,TRBJ1-2,TRBD1,ASSATGVDYGYT
TRBV9,TRBJ1-6,NA,ASSVAGLGNSPLH
TRBV11-2,TRBJ2-7,NA,ASSYRSRDYEQY
TRBV27,TRBJ2-7,NA,ASSRFYGGPSYEQY
TRBV28,TRBJ1-1,TRBD1,ASSKRGTGVLDTEAF
TRBV6-5,TRBJ2-7,TRBD1,ASSYPPSQGAPEQY
TRBV2,TRBJ2-4,NA,ASEGPGNIQY
TRBV4-3,TRBJ2-1,NA,ASSPGGGPYNEQF
TRBV7-6,TRBJ2-3,NA,ASSLDLGAIRTDTQY
TRBV6-5,TRBJ1-2,NA,ASSAGGGYGYT
TRBV7-2,TRBJ2-5,NA,ASSWRSGTLQETQY
TRBV5-1,TRBJ2-7,NA,ASSLTRNEQY
TRBV7-9,TRBJ2-7,NA,ASSSPRGTEQY
TRBV6-5,TRBJ1-1,NA,ASSTGKEAF
TRBV5-1,TRBJ2-3,NA,ASSLVTFSTDTQY
TRBV7-6,TRBJ1-4,TRBD1,ASSLALPTGRNEKLF
TRBV7-8,TRBJ2-1,TRBD2,ASSLRGRGGRRNEQF
TRBV29-1,TRBJ2-1,NA,SVNGVSSSYNEQF
TRBV4-3,TRBJ2-3,NA,ASSQRRATDTQY
TRBV5-1,TRBJ1-2,TRBD1,ASSLGTWPIDRAVYGYT
TRBV7-8,TRBJ2-7,NA,ASSLFSGAEQY
TRBV27,TRBJ1-2,TRBD1,ASSLGRGNYGYT